This T cell receptor (beta chain) came from a study of shared clonotypes between healthy human individuals. The assay was immunoSEQ multiplex PCR, and TCRdb's table has in-frame clones only and misses some. The data show hundreds of thousands of clones, around 86% seen once. The sample comprised memory CD8+ T cells sorted from blood. Subset described: CD45RO+ cells pooled with CCR7-negative TemRA cells. This receptor was taken from a man between 18 and 29 years old in good health.

The CDR3 loop reads CASSSSGTSTDTQYF. CDR3 DNA: TGTGCCAGCAGCTCTTCCGGGACTAGCACAGATACGCAGTATTTT. The rearrangement joins TRBV7-2 to TRBJ2-3, with D perhaps matching TRBD2 (6 bases). This CDR3 spans 15 amino acids. The V gene lost 4 bases and the J gene lost 0 bases, with 11 bases spanning the gap. Germline V gene lookup returns CDR1 SGHTA and CDR2 FQGNSA.